This T cell receptor beta chain was sequenced during a study of T cell responses to AZD1222 COVID-19 vaccine. Whole-study findings and limits: The donor cohort was predominantly white British with a female majority, and clonal diversity may have been underestimated.

Notes on this clone: The antigen remains unidentified.

Assay used: immunoSEQ multiplex PCR; TCRdb lists only in-frame clones, some missing. Of approximately 180,000 clones listed, 88% were seen once; the top ten hold roughly 26%. The CDR3 has 12 residues. Trimming removed 5 bases from V and 10 bases from J, with 13 bases in between. Germline CDR1 reads MDHEN; CDR2 reads SYDVKM. Second doses that came at about 4 or about 12 weeks were put together. The sequence derives from an adult who received the AZD1222 COVID-19 vaccine. The specimen comprised peripheral blood, sampled 28 days after the second AZD1222 dose. This sequence joins TRBV28 and TRBJ2-3, with a possible D match to TRBD1 (6 bases). The CDR3 coding sequence is TGTGCCAGCAGTATCAACAGGGCGGCGCAGTATTTT. Protein: CASSINRAAQYF.